In its sample, the clone carrying this T cell receptor beta chain was seen once. Antigen unknown. The PCR was carried out with 60 Vbeta primers and 13 Jbeta primers. Produced via immunoSEQ multiplex PCR; TCRdb's table is partial and in-frame only. Counted here are 84,000 or so clones, under 80% occurring once; the ten biggest clones make up around 15%. This sample stems from a study of cytomegalovirus exposure and HLA in healthy donors. Nobody wrote down the CMV serostatus of this donor. General study findings and limits: Cytomegalovirus association was listed for 164 TCR beta chains.

The sample consisted of PBMCs. This clonotype originated in a human donor in good health.

CDR3 protein: CASMGQGAGNTIYF. DNA of the CDR3: TGTGCCAGCATGGGCCAGGGGGCTGGAAACACCATATATTTT. The chain has TRBV7-9 and TRBJ1-3; TRBD1 agrees at 7 bases. This CDR3 has 14 residues. Germline lookup yields CDR1 SEHNR and CDR2 FQNEAQ (reference sequence). After removal of 7 bases from V and 2 bases from J, the junction contained 5 bases not matched to a gene.